This is a list of T cell receptor beta chains from one sample in a study of T-cell reconstitution after alpha-beta-depleted transplantation in children. TCRdb reprocessed the PCR reads via MiXCR and lists one record per CDR3 protein. Seen here are some 290,000 distinct CDR3 sequences, around 25% observed once, and the top ten hold approximately 11%. The source material was PBMCs, mostly from graft donor cells, sampled 180 days after TCRalphabeta/CD19-depleted stem cell transplant. The receptors were sampled from a male patient aged 10 to 17 who had a stem cell transplant for acute lymphoblastic leukemia, so the T cells may come from the graft donor. The CDR3 runs from the conserved cysteine through the conserved F or W. The D gene is left open where the match is weak. Clone size is not always given. Where it is, it says once, few, many or a class for expanded clones.

>TRBJ1-1|TRBD1|TRBV6-5|NA
CASSYSTPDRANTEAFF
TGTGCCAGCAGTTACTCGACTCCGGACAGGGCCAACACTGAAGCTTTCTTT
>TRBJ2-4|TRBD2|TRBV12-3/TRBV12-4|few
CASYNGLTSGYVRTKNIQYF
TGTGCCAGCTATAATGGTCTGACTAGCGGGTACGTCCGTACCAAAAACATTCAGTACTTC
>TRBJ2-5|NA|TRBV2|NA
CASSWNGARGETQYF
TGTGCCAGCAGTTGGAATGGGGCGAGGGGAGAGACCCAGTACTTC
>TRBJ1-1|NA|TRBV7-9|NA
CASSTPLGPMNTEAFF
TGTGCCAGCAGCACCCCCCTAGGGCCCATGAACACTGAAGCTTTCTTT
>TRBJ2-4|TRBD2|TRBV5-1|NA
CASSLGLAGGPRNIQYF
TGCGCCAGCAGCTTGGGACTAGCGGGAGGGCCGAGAAACATTCAGTACTTC
>TRBJ1-2|TRBD1|TRBV5-6|NA
CASSLAGTVRNTF
TGTGCCAGCAGCTTGGCGGGGACAGTCAGGAACACCTTC
>TRBJ1-6|NA|TRBV10-3|NA
CAISAREASYNSPLHF
TGTGCCATCAGTGCCAGGGAGGCGTCTTATAATTCACCCCTCCACTTT
>TRBJ2-7|TRBD2|TRBV27|few
CASSLSRLAGVEQYF
TGTGCCAGCAGTTTATCGCGACTAGCGGGAGTCGAGCAGTACTTC
>TRBJ2-7|NA|TRBV5-5|NA
CASGPAPSGLSSYEQYF
TGTGCCAGCGGCCCCGCCCCCAGCGGCTTGAGCTCCTACGAGCAGTACTTC
>TRBJ2-7|NA|TRBV12-3/TRBV12-4|few
CASSLNRGYLSYEQYF
TGTGCCAGCAGTTTGAATAGGGGATACCTCTCCTACGAGCAGTACTTC
>TRBJ2-7|NA|TRBV7-9|few
CASSPSVGPRKKYEQYF
TGTGCCAGCAGCCCCTCGGTAGGGCCCCGGAAAAAGTACGAGCAGTACTTC
>TRBJ2-7|TRBD2|TRBV5-1|many
CASSLVAGGGREQYF
TGCGCCAGCAGCTTGGTGGCGGGAGGAGGTCGCGAGCAGTACTTC
>TRBJ2-7|TRBD2|TRBV9|NA
CASSVGAGGPGYEQYF
TGTGCCAGCAGCGTAGGGGCGGGAGGGCCAGGCTACGAGCAGTACTTC
>TRBJ2-7|NA|TRBV12-3/TRBV12-4|NA
CASSLQDITYEQYF
TGTGCCAGCAGTTTACAGGATATAACGTACGAGCAGTACTTC
>TRBJ2-7|NA|TRBV11-2|once
CASSIKDFSYEQYF
TGTGCCAGCAGTATAAAGGACTTCTCCTACGAGCAGTACTTC
>TRBJ2-1|NA|TRBV10-3|few
CAISEVGVAYNEQFF
TGTGCCATCAGCGAGGTTGGAGTCGCCTACAATGAGCAGTTCTTC
>TRBJ2-5|NA|TRBV28|NA
CASSFVPGTQYF
TGTGCCAGCAGTTTTGTCCCGGGGACCCAGTACTTC
>TRBJ2-1|NA|TRBV12-3/TRBV12-4|few
CASSLEAGAFNEQFF
TGTGCCAGCAGCCTCGAGGCAGGGGCGTTTAATGAGCAGTTCTTC
>TRBJ2-1|NA|TRBV11-2|many
CASSPIGWDEQFF
TGTGCCAGCAGCCCCATAGGATGGGATGAGCAGTTCTTC
>TRBJ2-5|TRBD1|TRBV20-1|NA
CSAGGQAGETQYF
TGCAGTGCTGGCGGACAGGCCGGTGAGACCCAGTACTTC
>TRBJ2-7|TRBD2|TRBV12-3/TRBV12-4|few
CASSFALLAGEYEQYF
TGTGCCAGCAGTTTCGCCCTTCTAGCGGGAGAGTACGAGCAGTACTTC
>TRBJ2-7|TRBD2|TRBV7-3|NA
CASSPLAGVGEQYF
TGTGCCAGCAGCCCTCTAGCGGGAGTAGGGGAGCAGTACTTC
>TRBJ2-5|NA|TRBV7-9|few
CASSLGALTGPQETQYF
TGTGCCAGCAGCTTAGGAGCACTAACGGGACCCCAAGAGACCCAGTACTTC
>TRBJ2-1|TRBD2|TRBV10-3|NA
CAISPGTSGANEQFF
TGTGCCATCAGTCCCGGGACTAGCGGGGCCAATGAGCAGTTCTTC
>TRBJ1-2|TRBD1|TRBV7-6|few
CASSSRPQGVAGGYTF
TGTGCCAGCAGCTCGAGACCACAGGGGGTGGCAGGTGGCTACACCTTC
>TRBJ2-1|TRBD2|TRBV3-1|NA
CTSRIRGTSGGRYNEQFF
TGTACCAGCAGGATCCGGGGAACTAGCGGAGGGAGGTACAATGAGCAGTTCTTC
>TRBJ2-7|TRBD1|TRBV7-3|few
CASSLGTGLPYEQYF
TGTGCCAGCAGCCTCGGGACAGGACTACCCTACGAGCAGTACTTC
>TRBJ2-4|NA|TRBV25-1|NA
CASSEYNSVAKNIQYF
TGTGCCAGCAGTGAATATAACAGCGTAGCCAAAAACATTCAGTACTTC
>TRBJ2-7|NA|TRBV10-3|few
CAIRVYEQYF
TGTGCCATCAGGGTCTACGAGCAGTACTTC
>TRBJ2-5|TRBD1|TRBV7-6|NA
CASSFGDRVVQETQYF
TGTGCCAGCAGCTTCGGAGACAGGGTGGTTCAAGAGACCCAGTACTTC
>TRBJ2-7|TRBD1|TRBV2|NA
CASSEAVTRGRIYEQYF
TGTGCCAGCAGTGAAGCGGTAACCAGGGGGCGAATCTACGAGCAGTACTTC
>TRBJ1-2|NA|TRBV27|NA
CASSSYRASNYGYTF
TGTGCCAGCAGTTCGTACAGGGCCTCTAACTATGGCTACACCTTC
>TRBJ1-1|NA|TRBV4-2|NA
CASSWGVREANTEAFF
TGTGCCAGCAGCTGGGGCGTGCGGGAGGCAAACACTGAAGCTTTCTTT
>TRBJ1-2|NA|TRBV5-1|few
CASSFDRPNYGYTF
TGCGCCAGCAGCTTCGACAGGCCTAACTATGGCTACACCTTC
>TRBJ2-7|NA|TRBV4-2|NA
CASSQDSVAGPPYEQYF
TGTGCCAGCAGCCAAGATTCTGTGGCAGGCCCCCCCTACGAGCAGTACTTC
>TRBJ1-2|NA|TRBV29-1|many
CSARGLHYGYTF
TGCAGCGCTCGGGGGCTCCACTATGGCTACACCTTC
>TRBJ2-2|NA|TRBV29-1|NA
CSVEDQDRPNTGELFF
TGCAGCGTTGAAGACCAGGACAGACCGAACACCGGGGAGCTGTTTTTT
>TRBJ2-1|TRBD2|TRBV20-1|few
CSAIPWIAGRDEQFF
TGCAGTGCTATCCCATGGATAGCGGGAAGGGATGAGCAGTTCTTC
>TRBJ2-3|NA|TRBV9|NA
CASSVEGSNIGTDTQYF
TGTGCCAGCAGCGTAGAGGGTAGTAATATAGGCACAGATACGCAGTATTTT
>TRBJ1-1|NA|TRBV24-1|NA
CATSEAGREAFF
TGTGCCACCAGTGAAGCCGGGAGAGAAGCTTTCTTT
>TRBJ1-1|NA|TRBV12-3/TRBV12-4|NA
CASGQRVRTEAFF
TGTGCCAGCGGCCAACGGGTTCGCACTGAAGCTTTCTTT
>TRBJ1-2|NA|TRBV9|NA
CASSVPSGAWGYTF
TGTGCCAGCAGCGTCCCCTCCGGGGCCTGGGGCTACACCTTC
>TRBJ2-4|TRBD2|TRBV7-6|NA
CASSLGSGGIQYF
TGTGCCAGCAGCTTAGGGTCGGGGGGCATTCAGTACTTC
>TRBJ1-1|NA|TRBV30|once
CAWSGPAEAFF
TGTGCCTGGTCGGGTCCGGCTGAAGCTTTCTTT
>TRBJ2-1|TRBD2|TRBV7-3|NA
CASSRTSGPWAYNEQFF
TGTGCCAGCAGCCGGACTAGCGGGCCTTGGGCCTACAATGAGCAGTTCTTC
>TRBJ2-7|NA|TRBV4-2|NA
CASSQRSEQYF
TGTGCCAGCAGCCAACGGTCCGAGCAGTACTTC
>TRBJ2-7|NA|TRBV5-1|few
CASSLESGPSYEQYF
TGCGCCAGCAGCTTGGAAAGCGGGCCCTCCTACGAGCAGTACTTC
>TRBJ1-3|NA|TRBV6-1|NA
CASGVLPHSGNAIYF
TGTGCCAGCGGGGTCCTTCCCCACTCTGGAAACGCCATATATTTT
>TRBJ2-5|NA|TRBV24-1|NA
CATGDGSQETQYF
TGTGCCACCGGGGACGGTTCCCAAGAGACCCAGTACTTC
>TRBJ2-1|TRBD2|TRBV2|NA
CASSVGTNSREGPYNEQFF
TGTGCCAGCAGTGTGGGGACAAATTCGCGGGAGGGACCCTACAATGAGCAGTTCTTC
>TRBJ1-4|NA|TRBV25-1|NA
CASSETRAPNEKLFF
TGTGCCAGCAGTGAAACCAGGGCGCCTAATGAAAAACTGTTTTTT
>TRBJ1-6|NA|TRBV6-5|NA
CASSYSTRGPYNSPLHF
TGTGCCAGCAGTTACTCGACTAGGGGACCCTATAATTCACCCCTCCACTTT
>TRBJ2-1|TRBD1|TRBV6-1|NA
CASTQGTGGWSEQFF
TGTGCCAGCACCCAGGGGACAGGGGGCTGGAGTGAGCAGTTCTTC